These 24 T cell receptor beta chains originate from one sample sequenced in a study of T cells in Graves' hyperthyroidism and ophthalmopathy. What was amplified from RNA transcripts were TCR beta CDR3 regions. Using the HTBI primer set, a first-round RT-PCR was run on the TCR CDR3. One entry per CDR3 protein, called by TCRdb with MiXCR from the multiplex PCR reads. The top ten hold less than 40% of the sample, which has 330,000 or so distinct CDR3 sequences, roughly 19% seen once. Input material: blood. The receptors shown here come from a man in his fifties with Graves' ophthalmopathy.

This rearrangement joins TRBV13 to TRBJ1-2, with a possible D match to TRBD1 (6 bases). This CDR3 is built from 13 residues. The V and J ends lost 5 bases and 8 bases respectively, with 15 bases between them. Germline CDR1 and CDR2: PRHDT and FYEKMQ (reference sequence). The CDR3 sequence: CASSPHRAWGYTF. In DNA, the CDR3 is TGTGCCAGCAGCCCCCACAGGGCTTGGGGCTACACCTTC.

In its sample, this clonotype was seen many times. This chain links TRBV5-1 with TRBJ2-2, with TRBD2 as a possible D gene (6 bases). V gave up 4 bases and J gave up 3 bases, with 16 bases separating them. The CDR3 contains 16 residues. Germline V gene lookup returns CDR1 SGHRS and CDR2 YFSETQ. CDR3 sequence: CASSPRRATYTGELFF. CDR3 nucleotides: TGCGCCAGCAGCCCGAGGAGGGCGACGTACACCGGGGAGCTGTTTTTT.

On this clonotype itself: This clone may be a read error of a much larger clone one base away. J is TRBJ1-5 and V is TRBV20-1, with 8 bases that match TRBD1. The germline V gene encodes CDR1 DFQATT and CDR2 SNEGSKA (reference sequence). The length of the CDR3 is 14 residues. V lost 1 base to trimming and J lost 2 bases; unmatched junction nucleotides: 1. DNA of the CDR3: TGCAGTGCTAGAGCAGGGGGCGGCAATCAGCCCCAGCATTTT. Its translation: CSARAGGGNQPQHF.

This clonotype was observed at least ten times. The rearrangement links TRBV5-1 to TRBJ1-2; no clear D gene. Germline V gene data show CDR1 as SGHRS and CDR2 as YFSETQ. The CDR3 extends over 12 amino acids. The V end lost 4 bases, the J end lost 6 bases, and 10 bases lay between the germline ends. The CDR3 DNA follows: TGCGCCAGCAGCCGGACCCTAGATGGCTACACCTTC. Translated: CASSRTLDGYTF.

This clonotype appeared many times. The rearrangement links TRBV24-1 to TRBJ1-2; 9 bases agree with TRBD1. Germline-derived CDR1 and CDR2 are KGHDR and SFDVKD. The CDR3 contains 15 residues. V trimming: 3 bases; J trimming: 5 bases; junction bases outside the gene matches: 6. The CDR3 nucleotides read TGTGCCACCAGTGATGCGGGACAGGGAGGGTATGGCTACACCTTC. It encodes CATSDAGQGGYGYTF.

This chain uses TRBV4-1 with TRBJ2-3, with 13 bases that match TRBD2. V lost 0 bases, J lost 5 bases, and 11 bases stayed unmatched. This CDR3 is built from 19 residues. Germline-derived CDR1 and CDR2 are MGHRA and YSYEKL. CDR3 in DNA: TGCGCCAGCAGCCAAGAAGGGGGGGGGACTAGCGGGATCATAGATACGCAGTATTTT. It encodes CASSQEGGGTSGIIDTQYF.

A single count supports this clonotype. The CDR3 loop reads CASSPPRADSNQPQHF. The CDR3 DNA follows: TGTGCCAGCAGCCCCCCCCGGGCAGATAGCAATCAGCCCCAGCATTTT. The chain is built from TRBV7-2 and TRBJ1-5; D unclear. V dropped 5 bases and J dropped 0 bases, with 14 bases sitting between them. The V gene's germline CDR1 is SGHTA and CDR2 FQGNSA. CDR3 length: 16 residues.

This clonotype occurred many times. This chain uses TRBV28 with TRBJ1-1, with 11 nucleotides matching TRBD1. CDR3 size: 17 residues. Germline values: CDR1 MDHEN, CDR2 SYDVKM. The V gene end was trimmed by 4 bases and the J gene end by 0 bases; junction bases not matched to a gene: 7. In DNA, the CDR3 is TGTGCCAGCAGTTCGGGACAGGGGGTTCATATGAACACTGAAGCTTTCTTT. It yields the protein CASSSGQGVHMNTEAFF.

This clonotype was seen ten or more times. V is TRBV2 and J is TRBJ2-7, with 7 bases that match TRBD1. The V segment lost 2 bases and the J segment 0 bases; nucleotides outside the gene matches: 10. The CDR3 is 17 amino acids. Germline loops: CDR1 SNHLY, CDR2 FYNNEI. CDR3 region: CASSEFEDRRTSYEQYF. CDR3 in DNA: TGTGCCAGCAGTGAATTCGAGGACAGGCGTACCTCCTACGAGCAGTACTTC.

This rearrangement joins TRBV6-1 to TRBJ1-4; 8 bases map to TRBD1. CDR1 and CDR2 from the germline V gene are MNHNS and SASEGT. This CDR3 is 14 amino acids long. Trimming took 2 bases from V and 8 from J; bases not matched to a gene: 4. The chain's CDR3 is CASSEQGAREKLFF. The CDR3 bases are TGTGCCAGCAGTGAACAGGGGGCGCGCGAAAAACTGTTTTTT.

This clonotype showed up many times. V usage is TRBV12-5 and J usage is TRBJ2-7; a weak D match, TRBD1 (6 bases). The CDR3 totals 15 residues. V was clipped by 4 bases and J by 5 bases, with 18 bases between them. CDR1 and CDR2 from the germline V gene are LGHNT and FRNRAP. CDR3: CASGSPPQGDHEQYF. In DNA, the CDR3 is TGTGCTAGTGGTTCCCCCCCACAGGGTGACCACGAGCAGTACTTC.

V gene TRBV4-1 combines with J gene TRBJ2-1; 7 bases are shared with TRBD1. Germline CDR1 MGHRA, CDR2 YSYEKL. This CDR3 has 14 residues. V dropped 4 bases and J dropped 11; count of bases not matched to a gene: 11. CDR3 sequence reads: CASSLSGRDSQQFF. The CDR3 DNA reads TGCGCCAGCAGCCTATCGGGTAGGGACAGCCAGCAGTTCTTC.

The chain has TRBV20-1 and TRBJ2-1; 11 bases fit TRBD1. CDR1 is DFQATT and CDR2 is SNEGSKA in the germline V gene (reference sequence). Unmatched junction bases numbered 6, after V lost 5 bases and J lost 6 bases. There are 14 residues in the CDR3. The CDR3 nucleotides are TGCAGTGCTGGATACGGGACAGGGGGCAATGAGCAGTTCTTC. Its translation is CSAGYGTGGNEQFF.

This clonotype was observed a handful of times. The chain couples TRBV12-3 or TRBV12-4 to TRBJ2-7; D is undetermined. This CDR3 spans 13 amino acids. V lost 6 bases and J 1 base, leaving 10 bases between the germline ends. CDR3 nucleotide sequence: TGTGCCAGCAGAACCGGGCCATCCTACGAGCAGTACTTC. Protein sequence: CASRTGPSYEQYF.

This clonotype was detected only a few times. This may be a read error: a much more frequent sequence differs by one nucleotide. This chain connects TRBV11-2 to TRBJ2-5; no clear D. Germline V CDR1 and CDR2: SGHAT, FQNNGV. The germline V and J ends were trimmed by 5 bases and 4 bases, with 11 bases remaining between them. This CDR3 has 13 residues. For the CDR3, the DNA is TGTGCCAGCAGCATTGATTCGAGAGAGACCCAGTACTTC. Its translation is CASSIDSRETQYF. Complete variable domain (other parts from reference TRBV11-2 and TRBJ2-5): EAGVAQSPRYKIIEKRQSVAFWCNPISGHATLYWYQQILGQGPKLLIQFQNNGVVDDSQLPKDRFSAERLKGVDSTLKIQPAKLEDSAVYLCASSIDSRETQYFGPGTRLLVL.

This clonotype was counted ten times or more. In DNA, the CDR3 is TGTGCCAGCACACTAGCGGGCCCCTACGAGCAGTACTTC. This gives the protein CASTLAGPYEQYF. This sequence joins TRBV2 and TRBJ2-7; 9 positions match TRBD2. The CDR3 has 13 amino acids. From germline, CDR1 is SNHLY and CDR2 FYNNEI. With V trimmed by 7 bases and J by 2 bases, 3 bases remained unmatched.

This rearrangement joins TRBV27 to TRBJ2-1, with 16 positions matching TRBD2. The J segment lost 0 bases and the V segment lost 2 bases, leaving 16 bases of the junction unmatched. Looked up from germline, CDR1 is MNHEY and CDR2 is SMNVEV (reference sequence). This CDR3 comprises 23 residues. Here the CDR3 DNA reads TGTGCCAGCAGTTTAAGGAGTACGCCGGGACTAGCGGGAGGGCGGAGCTCCTACAATGAGCAGTTCTTC. Translation gives CASSLRSTPGLAGGRSSYNEQFF.

This clonotype was seen ten or more times. The V and J genes are TRBV20-1 and TRBJ1-1; 7 nucleotides align to TRBD1. The CDR3 length is 17 residues. Germline assignment: CDR1 DFQATT and CDR2 SNEGSKA (reference sequence). The V gene end was trimmed by 3 bases and the J gene end by 1 base; junction bases not matched to a gene: 14. The chain's CDR3 is CSASGVLRGLTNTEAFF. The CDR3, as DNA: TGCAGTGCTAGTGGAGTGCTAAGGGGGCTTACGAACACTGAAGCTTTCTTT.

This chain uses TRBV7-2 with TRBJ2-5, with 11 nucleotides matching TRBD2. Germline lookup yields CDR1 SGHTA and CDR2 FQGNSA. Trimming took 1 base from V and 4 from J; bases not matched to a gene: 2. This CDR3 region has 15 residues. As DNA, the CDR3 is TGTGCCAGCAGCTTAGTTCTAGCGGGAGGAGAGACCCAGTACTTC. This codes for CASSLVLAGGETQYF.

This clonotype came up a few times. The chain links TRBV4-1 to TRBJ1-4, with D uncertain. This CDR3 contains 14 residues. Trimming cost V 0 bases and J 0 bases, with 2 bases left between them. CDR1 is MGHRA, CDR2 YSYEKL, per germline. The CDR3 DNA follows: TGCGCCAGCAGCCAAGAAGCAACTAATGAAAAACTGTTTTTT. Translated, it gives CASSQEATNEKLFF.

The chain combines TRBV5-1 with TRBJ2-1; TRBD2 aligns across 8 bases. CDR3 length: 14 residues. Germline assignment: CDR1 SGHRS and CDR2 YFSETQ. The junction had 7 bases not matched to a gene; V was cut back by 4 bases and J by 7 bases. CDR3 sequence: CASSGAGGLNEQFF. CDR3 DNA: TGCGCCAGCAGCGGGGCGGGAGGCCTTAATGAGCAGTTCTTC. Drawing the rest from reference TRBV5-1 and TRBJ2-1, the complete variable domain is KAGVTQTPRYLIKTRGQQVTLSCSPISGHRSVSWYQQTPGQGLQFLFEYFSETQRNKGNFPGRFSGRQFSNSRSEMNVSTLELGDSALYLCASSGAGGLNEQFFGPGTRLTVL.

The count of this clonotype is one. This chain joins TRBV20-1 and TRBJ1-2; D is ambiguous. CDR1 is DFQATT and CDR2 is SNEGSKA in the germline V gene (reference sequence). Trimming removed 6 bases from V and 2 bases from J, with 4 bases in between. This CDR3 has 10 amino acids. The DNA for the CDR3 is TGCAGTGCCTGGAACTATGGCTACACCTTC. Protein product: CSAWNYGYTF.

The rearrangement uses TRBV2 and TRBJ2-1; 10 positions agree with TRBD2. The CDR3 runs 17 residues. Germline trimming cut 2 bases from V and 2 bases from J; bases unmatched to any gene: 6. CDR1 and CDR2 from the germline V gene are SNHLY and FYNNEI. CDR3 nucleotide sequence: TGTGCCAGCAGTGAACTAGCGGGAGAACCCCCCTACAATGAGCAGTTCTTC. Translation gives CASSELAGEPPYNEQFF.

This clonotype was seen repeatedly, ten times or more. This sequence joins TRBV11-2 and TRBJ1-5; no clear D. The CDR3 totals 15 residues. Germline-derived CDR1 and CDR2 are SGHAT and FQNNGV. The V end was cut by 3 bases, the J end by 2 bases, with 11 bases between. The CDR3 loop reads CASSLIGRGNQPQHF. Here the CDR3 DNA reads TGTGCCAGCAGCTTGATCGGAAGGGGCAATCAGCCCCAGCATTTT.